What follows describes a single T cell receptor (beta chain). The data were obtained in a study of blood T cell repertoires in COVID-19. On the study more broadly: Samples of COVID-19 (acute and convalescent) were obtained from the United States, Italy and Spain. The analysed material was cDNA or gDNA that came from T cells, B-cell-depleted T cells, or PBMCs.

Repertoires were generated with immunoSEQ multiplex PCR, while TCRdb's copy carries only in-frame clones and drops some. The sample contains roughly 190,000 clones, 80% of which appear only once. The sample was peripheral blood. The receptor comes from a man aged 55-75 years with acute or convalescent COVID-19.

This CDR3 reads CASTEGTGPGTQHF. In nucleotides, the CDR3 is TGCGCCAGCACCGAGGGGACAGGCCCCGGGACCCAGCATTTT. The chain joins TRBV5-1 to TRBJ1-5, with 8 bases that match TRBD1. V shed 6 bases, J shed 11 bases, and the junction held 13 bases outside the gene matches. Germline CDR1 and CDR2: SGHRS and YFSETQ. The CDR3 extends over 14 amino acids.